This T cell receptor (beta chain) comes out of a study of OX40 agonist ivuxolimab in advanced cancers. TCRdb's copy holds only in-frame clones and misses some; the assay was immunoSEQ multiplex PCR. The repertoire has fewer than 85,000 clones, almost 90% of them found once; the top ten carry about 0.8%. Germline lookup yields CDR1 SNHLY and CDR2 FYNNEI. The CDR3 loop spans 13 amino acids. The germline V and J ends were trimmed by 2 bases and 6 bases, with 11 bases remaining between them. This sample comprised CD4+ or CD8+ T cells sorted from blood, obtained in a trial of the OX40 agonist ivuxolimab. The origin of this receptor is an adult with an advanced solid tumor such as melanoma, head and neck, liver or kidney cancer. The chain joins TRBV2 to TRBJ2-7; a possible D gene is TRBD2 (5 bases). CDR3 residues: CASSERRISEQYF. As DNA, the CDR3 is TGTGCCAGCAGTGAAAGGAGGATTTCCGAGCAGTACTTC.